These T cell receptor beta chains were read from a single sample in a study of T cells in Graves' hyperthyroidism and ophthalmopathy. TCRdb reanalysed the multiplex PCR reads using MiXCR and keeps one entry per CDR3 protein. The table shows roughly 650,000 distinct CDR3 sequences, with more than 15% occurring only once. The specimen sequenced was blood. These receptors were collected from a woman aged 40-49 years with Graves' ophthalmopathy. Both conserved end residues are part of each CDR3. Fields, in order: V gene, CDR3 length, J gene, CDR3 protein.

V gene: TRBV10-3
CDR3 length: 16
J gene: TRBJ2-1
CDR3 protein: CAISELLAGGVNEQFF

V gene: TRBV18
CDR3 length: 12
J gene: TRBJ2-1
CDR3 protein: CASSPRAYEQFF

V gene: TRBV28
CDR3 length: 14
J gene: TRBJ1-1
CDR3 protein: CASSLAPGITEAFF

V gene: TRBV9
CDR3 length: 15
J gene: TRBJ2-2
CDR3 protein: CASSTQGASTGELFF

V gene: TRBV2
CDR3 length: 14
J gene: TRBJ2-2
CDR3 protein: CASSRTGVDGELFF

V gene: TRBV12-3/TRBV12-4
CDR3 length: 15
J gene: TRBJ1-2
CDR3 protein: CASSLARTGGGGYTF

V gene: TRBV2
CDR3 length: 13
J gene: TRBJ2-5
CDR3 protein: CASSEGPWETQYF

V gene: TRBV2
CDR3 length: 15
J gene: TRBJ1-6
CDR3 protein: CASSERAGQNSPLHF

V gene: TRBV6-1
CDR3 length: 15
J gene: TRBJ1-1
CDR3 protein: CASSWARGRSTEAFF

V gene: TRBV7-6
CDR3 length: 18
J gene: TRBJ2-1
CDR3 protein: CASSLNPGTSGGPAEQFF

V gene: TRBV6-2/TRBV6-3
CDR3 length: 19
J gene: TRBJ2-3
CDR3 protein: CASSYANPYTSGEADTQYF

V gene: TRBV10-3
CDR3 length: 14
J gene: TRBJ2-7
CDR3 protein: CAISEDRYYYEQYF

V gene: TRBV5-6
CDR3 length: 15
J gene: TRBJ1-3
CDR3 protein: CASSMLGSSGNTIYF

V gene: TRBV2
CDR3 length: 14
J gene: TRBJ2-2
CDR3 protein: CASNPAVNTGELFF

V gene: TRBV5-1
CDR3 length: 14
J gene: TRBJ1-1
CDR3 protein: CASSLAGFGTEAFF

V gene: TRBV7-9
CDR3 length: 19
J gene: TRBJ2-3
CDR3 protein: CASSPRGGERVFNTDTQYF

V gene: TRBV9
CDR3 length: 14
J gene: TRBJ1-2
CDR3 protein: CASSPPEGFYGYTF

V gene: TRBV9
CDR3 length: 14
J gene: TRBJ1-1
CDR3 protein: CASSVGAANTEAFF

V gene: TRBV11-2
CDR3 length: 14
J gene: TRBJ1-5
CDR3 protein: CASSLKGAAQPQHF

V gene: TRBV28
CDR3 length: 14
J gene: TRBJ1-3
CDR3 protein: CASSTPGPGNTIYF

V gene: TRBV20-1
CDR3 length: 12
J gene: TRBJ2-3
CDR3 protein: CSAPESTDTQYF

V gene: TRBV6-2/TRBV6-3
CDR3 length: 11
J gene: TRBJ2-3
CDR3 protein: CASCVADTQYF

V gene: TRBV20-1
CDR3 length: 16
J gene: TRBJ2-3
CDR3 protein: CSAQRRLAGDTDTQYF

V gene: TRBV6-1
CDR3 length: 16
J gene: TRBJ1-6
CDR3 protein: CASSKGQELYNSPLHF

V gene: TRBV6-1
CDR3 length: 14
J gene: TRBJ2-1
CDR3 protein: CASSGQGGYNEQFF

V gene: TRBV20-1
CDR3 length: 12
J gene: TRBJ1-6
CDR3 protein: CSANEPGSPLHF

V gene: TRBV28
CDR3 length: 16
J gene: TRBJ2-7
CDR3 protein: CASSLTWTSPSYEQYF

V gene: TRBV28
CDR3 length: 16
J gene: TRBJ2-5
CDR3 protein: CVSSFLGQLGGETQYF

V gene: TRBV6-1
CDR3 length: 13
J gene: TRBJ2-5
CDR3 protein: CASSELWKETQYF

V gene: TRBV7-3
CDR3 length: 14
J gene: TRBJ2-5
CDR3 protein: CASSLGAVKETQYF

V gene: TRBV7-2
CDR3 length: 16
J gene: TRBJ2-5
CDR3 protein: CASSSGVAGAQETQYF

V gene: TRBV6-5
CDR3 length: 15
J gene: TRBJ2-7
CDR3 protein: CASSDSDRASYEQYF

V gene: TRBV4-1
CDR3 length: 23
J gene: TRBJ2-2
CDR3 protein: CASSHSRSRDRGTTSKNTGELFF

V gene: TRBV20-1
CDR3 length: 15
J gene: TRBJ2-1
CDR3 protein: CSARGFELGHNEQFF

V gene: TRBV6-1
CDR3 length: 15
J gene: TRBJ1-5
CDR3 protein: CASSAGGYGNQPQHF

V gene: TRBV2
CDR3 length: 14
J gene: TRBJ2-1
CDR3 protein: CASTLAGSYNEQFF

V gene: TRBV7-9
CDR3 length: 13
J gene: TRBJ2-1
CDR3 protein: CASRRTGGDEQFF

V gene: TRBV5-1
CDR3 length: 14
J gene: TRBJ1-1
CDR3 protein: CASSLRVGSTEAFF

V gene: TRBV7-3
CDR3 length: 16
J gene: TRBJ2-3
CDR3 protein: CASSLRPSLGTDTQYF

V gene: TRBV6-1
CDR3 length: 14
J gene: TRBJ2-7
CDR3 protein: CASNVGTFPREQYF

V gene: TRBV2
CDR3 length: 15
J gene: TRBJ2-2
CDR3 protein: CASSGRGQRTGELFF

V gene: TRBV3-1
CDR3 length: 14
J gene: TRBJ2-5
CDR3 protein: CASSHNSGQETQYF

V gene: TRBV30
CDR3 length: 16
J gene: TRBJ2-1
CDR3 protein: CAWSRAIGGAINEQFF

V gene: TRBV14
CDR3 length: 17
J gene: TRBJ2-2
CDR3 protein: CASSLQRPSGATGELFF

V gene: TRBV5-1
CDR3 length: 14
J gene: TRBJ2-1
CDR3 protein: CASSFSGSGNEQFF

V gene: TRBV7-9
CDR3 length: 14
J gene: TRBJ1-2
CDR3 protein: CASSLGAPRGGYTF

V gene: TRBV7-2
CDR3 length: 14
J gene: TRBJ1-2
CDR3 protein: CASSPHQGGLGYTF

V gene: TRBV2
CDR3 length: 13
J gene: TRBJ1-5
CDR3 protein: CASTTEGNQPQHF

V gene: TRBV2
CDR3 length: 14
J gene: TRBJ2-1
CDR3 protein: CASSETPGGYEQFF

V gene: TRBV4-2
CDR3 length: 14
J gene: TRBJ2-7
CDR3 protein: CASSLRTGDYEQYF

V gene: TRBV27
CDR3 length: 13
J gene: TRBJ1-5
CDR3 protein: CASSLTAQQPQHF

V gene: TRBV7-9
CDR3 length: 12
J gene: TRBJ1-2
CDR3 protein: CASSWDNYGYTF

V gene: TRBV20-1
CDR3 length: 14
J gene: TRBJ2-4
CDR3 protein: CSAPPGTAKNIQYF

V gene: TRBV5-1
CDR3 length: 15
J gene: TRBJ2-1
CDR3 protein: CASSLEQGARNEQFF

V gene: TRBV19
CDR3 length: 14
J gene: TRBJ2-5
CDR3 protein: CASSSTSAAETQYF